Each of the 11 T cell receptor beta chains below was sequenced from the same sample in a study of blood T cell repertoires in COVID-19. The data were produced by immunoSEQ multiplex PCR, yet TCRdb's version contains in-frame clones alone and is incomplete. The sample contains 140,000 or so clones, about 79% of which appear only once. The source material was peripheral blood. The source of these receptors is an elderly woman with acute or convalescent COVID-19.

This clone has just a few counts. The J gene is TRBJ2-7, the V gene TRBV27; tentatively, D is TRBD1 (5 bases). Germline lookup yields CDR1 MNHEY and CDR2 SMNVEV (reference sequence). CDR3 length: 13 residues. V lost 2 bases and J 6 bases, leaving 11 bases between the germline ends. The CDR3 DNA is TGTGCCAGCAGTTTAAGCAGGGAACGCGAGCAGTACTTC. It encodes CASSLSREREQYF.

This clone has only a few counts. The V and J genes are TRBV19 and TRBJ1-2; the D gene is possibly TRBD1 (5 bases). Germline CDR1 reads LNHDA; CDR2 reads SQIVND (reference sequence). The germline V and J ends were trimmed by 5 bases and 3 bases, with 13 bases remaining between them. This CDR3 has 14 amino acids. The CDR3: CASSPGVYHYGYTF. The CDR3 DNA sequence: TGTGCCAGTAGTCCGGGGGTCTACCACTATGGCTACACCTTC. The whole variable domain, remainder taken from reference TRBV19 and TRBJ1-2, is DGGITQSPKYLFRKEGQNVTLSCEQNLNHDAMYWYRQDPGQGLRLIYYSQIVNDFQKGDIAEGYSVSREKKESFPLTVTSAQKNPTAFYLCASSPGVYHYGYTFGSGTRLTVV.

CDR3 nucleotides: TGTGCCATCAAGGCAGGGAACACTGAAGCTTTCTTT. It is translated as CAIKAGNTEAFF. The chain is built from TRBV10-3 and TRBJ1-1; D is ambiguous. This CDR3 contains 12 residues. Germline lookup yields CDR1 ENHRY and CDR2 SYGVKD. Trimming left V 7 bases short and J 1 base short, with 7 bases between.

This clone was counted once. V is TRBV5-5 and J is TRBJ1-1; 8 positions match TRBD1. Germline CDR1 SGHKS, CDR2 YYEKEE (reference sequence). This CDR3 spans 15 amino acids. V lost 4 bases, J lost 1 base, and 6 bases stayed unmatched. CDR3 sequence: CASSAEDRANTEAFF. As DNA, the CDR3 is TGTGCCAGCAGCGCAGAGGACAGGGCGAACACTGAAGCTTTCTTT.

This chain connects TRBV5-5 to TRBJ1-2; D gene ambiguous. Germline assignment: CDR1 SGHKS and CDR2 YYEKEE (reference sequence). V shed 4 bases and J shed 0 bases, with 10 bases lying between them. This CDR3 has 14 residues. The CDR3 DNA sequence: TGTGCCAGCAGCCGCCCGAGGTCTAACTATGGCTACACCTTC. It codes for CASSRPRSNYGYTF.

The rearrangement joins TRBV2 to TRBJ2-1; TRBD2 might be the D (5 bases). Looked up from germline, CDR1 is SNHLY and CDR2 is FYNNEI. The CDR3 covers 13 residues. Trimming took off 3 bases at V and 8 bases at J, with 11 bases between the two ends. CDR3 nucleotides: TGTGCCAGCAGTGAGGTGGTCGGGGATGAGCAGTTCTTC. Protein product: CASSEVVGDEQFF. The full variable domain, with the rest looked up from reference TRBV2 and TRBJ2-1, is EPEVTQTPSHQVTQMGQEVILRCVPISNHLYFYWYRQILGQKVEFLVSFYNNEISEKSEIFDDQFSVERPDGSNFTLKIRSTKLEDSAMYFCASSEVVGDEQFFGPGTRLTVL.

Of note for this clone: The sample carries other DNA sequences with the same CDR3. The chain links TRBV6-5 to TRBJ1-1, with TRBD1 matching 10 bases. V dropped 6 bases and J dropped 4; count of bases not matched to a gene: 2. The CDR3 covers 13 residues. Germline CDR1 is MNHEY and CDR2 is SVGAGI. CDR3: CASSRDRGTEAFF. As DNA, the CDR3 is TGTGCCAGCAGCCGGGACAGGGGCACTGAAGCTTTCTTT.

The CDR3 DNA is TGTGCCAGCAGCTCATACGACAGGGGCTCCCGTGATACGCAGTATTTT. Its protein product is CASSSYDRGSRDTQYF. The rearrangement uses TRBV11-2 and TRBJ2-3, with 8 positions matching TRBD1. The CDR3 is 16 amino acids. Trimming took 4 bases from V and 6 from J; bases not matched to a gene: 12. The germline gives CDR1 SGHAT, CDR2 FQNNGV.

This clone was seen a single time. This rearrangement joins TRBV19 to TRBJ1-2; D call uncertain. The CDR3 has 12 amino acids. Germline CDR1 is LNHDA and CDR2 is SQIVND (reference sequence). Trimming pared 8 bases from V and 0 bases from J, leaving 7 bases between. The CDR3 nucleotides are TGTGCCAGTTCGAGAGCTAACTATGGCTACACCTTC. Translating gives CASSRANYGYTF.

This clone was detected a few times. This chain connects TRBV10-3 to TRBJ1-5, with TRBD1 matching over 7 bases. This CDR3 spans 15 amino acids. CDR1 and CDR2 (germline): ENHRY, SYGVKD. Trimming at V came to 6 bases and at J to 0 bases, leaving 5 bases not matched to a gene. The CDR3 DNA follows: TGTGCCATCAGATCGGACAGGTATAGCAATCAGCCCCAGCATTTT. It translates to CAIRSDRYSNQPQHF.

This clone has a single count. The chain carries TRBV5-1 and TRBJ1-1; 8 positions agree with TRBD1. Germline V gene sequence: CDR1 SGHRS, CDR2 YFSETQ. Losses at the gene ends were 5 bases for V and 0 bases for J; bases not matched to a gene: 3. The CDR3 totals 14 residues. Here the CDR3 DNA reads TGCGCCAGCAGGACAGGGGCTATGAACACTGAAGCTTTCTTT. It yields the protein CASRTGAMNTEAFF. The whole variable domain, remainder taken from reference TRBV5-1 and TRBJ1-1, is KAGVTQTPRYLIKTRGQQVTLSCSPISGHRSVSWYQQTPGQGLQFLFEYFSETQRNKGNFPGRFSGRQFSNSRSEMNVSTLELGDSALYLCASRTGAMNTEAFFGQGTRLTVV.